The source of this T cell receptor beta chain is a study of T cell repertoires in cytomegalovirus infection. CDR3 size: 15 residues. The V gene end was trimmed by 1 base and the J gene end by 8 bases; junction bases not matched to a gene: 8. CDR1 is SGHNT and CDR2 is YENEEA in the germline V gene. One entry per CDR3 protein results from TCRdb running MiXCR on the reads. Of roughly 230,000 distinct CDR3 sequences in the sample, about 5.9% were seen once. This clonotype was detected ten times or more. The sequence derives from a human donor in good health (CMV status not recorded). Some clones in this sample may be carry-over from other donors' samples. The material sequenced was PBMCs. The chain recombines TRBV11-3 with TRBJ2-1, with 7 bases that match TRBD2. The CDR3 sequence is CASSLGSGGRDEQFF. CDR3 nucleotides: TGTGCCAGCAGCTTAGGTTCCGGGGGGAGGGATGAGCAGTTCTTC.